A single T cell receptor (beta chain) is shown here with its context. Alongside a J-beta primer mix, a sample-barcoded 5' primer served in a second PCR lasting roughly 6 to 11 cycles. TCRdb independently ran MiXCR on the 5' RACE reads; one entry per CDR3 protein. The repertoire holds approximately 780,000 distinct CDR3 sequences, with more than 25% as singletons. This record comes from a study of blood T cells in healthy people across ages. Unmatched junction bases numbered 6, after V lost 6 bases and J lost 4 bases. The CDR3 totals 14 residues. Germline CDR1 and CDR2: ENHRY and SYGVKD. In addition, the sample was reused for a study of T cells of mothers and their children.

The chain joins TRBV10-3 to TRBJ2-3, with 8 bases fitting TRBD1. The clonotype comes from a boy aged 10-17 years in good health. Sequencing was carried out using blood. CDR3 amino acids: CAIRTTGGSDTQYF. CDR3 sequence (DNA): TGTGCCATCAGAACCACAGGGGGGTCAGATACGCAGTATTTT.